The following is a T cell receptor (beta chain) sequence with its context. Its target is unknown. These data belong to a study of cytomegalovirus exposure and HLA in healthy donors. Overall study context: Earlier results showed approximately 110 million unique TCR beta sequences derived from 150 million to 200 million T cells. Study-level points and caveats: In vitro assays verified that three CMV-associated chains recognized CMV antigens specifically. The authors excluded some V segments, including TRBV6-2 and TRBV6-3, as indistinguishable. In a later analysis, the majority of CMV-associated beta chains seemingly showed HLA restriction.

Germline V gives CDR1 SGHRS, CDR2 YFSETQ. Trimming removed 0 bases from V and 3 bases from J; junction bases left unmatched: 5. The CDR3 length is 16 residues. PCR was performed using 60 Vbeta and 13 Jbeta primers. Only in-frame clones appear in the TCRdb table, and some are missing; sequencing was by immunoSEQ multiplex PCR. The table includes some 120,000 clones, more than 60% detected once. This TCR was recovered from a female donor in good health and CMV-seronegative. The chain joins TRBV5-1 to TRBJ1-5; 8 bases agree with TRBD1. The sample was PBMCs. CDR3 region: CASSLAPGGLNQPQHF. The CDR3 DNA reads as TGCGCCAGCAGCTTGGCTCCAGGGGGCCTCAATCAGCCCCAGCATTTT.